The TCR beta chain described here comes from a study of blood T cell repertoires in COVID-19 (dated by TCRdb to the early 2020s). Background on the whole study: The collaborator samples originated in the United States, Italy and Spain and spanned the acute and convalescent phases of COVID-19. The material from the prospective study consisted of cDNA or gDNA derived from T cells, B-cell-depleted T cells, or PBMCs. Deeply sampled blood TCRbeta repertoires from subjects exposed to, actively infected with, or recovered from COVID-19 were included in the dataset. The repertoires were released in a freely available public database intended as a resource for research on the immune response to SARS-CoV-2. The samples were drawn from the first 160 participants of the ongoing ImmuneRACE study and from 950 to 1,500 subjects provided by 6 global collaborators. A de-identified subject ID, COVID-19 status, age in years and sex were almost always included in the sample metadata. HLA class I and class II types, where available, came from metadata supplied by the sample provider rather than from assay-based typing.

TCRbeta CDR3 regions were amplified from genomic DNA by means of the immunoSEQ Assay, a bias-controlled multiplex PCR. The paper's processing steps were these. The number of nucleated cells in each sample was estimated from the amplification of reference gene primers within the assay. To quantify the absolute abundance of each unique TCRbeta CDR3 rearrangement, sequence reads were collapsed and filtered. Productive Simpson clonality was computed per sample as the square root of Simpson's diversity index over productive rearrangements. TCRdb re-hosts the immuneACCESS table, in-frame sequences only. Its copies lack some clones; in the studies checked, an unresolved V gene accounts for under half of them, and the cause for the rest is not known. V, J and clone size are those of that table, while D and trimming were read from the DNA. The sample includes some 100,000 clones, with approximately 93% observed a single time. Of the sample, 0.85% to 1% is held by the ten largest clones.

Each collaborating institution followed its own protocols to collect whole blood in K2EDTA tubes. For TCRbeta analysis, collaborators shipped samples as frozen whole blood, isolated PBMCs, or DNA extracted from either of those sample types. As for this clone: It has no known antigen specificity. One base away there is no much larger clone; base qualities are not given.

Study-level results and caveats: The amount of clinical and demographic metadata varied by source and participant and was provided uncurated.

CDR1 and CDR2 are drawn from the germline V gene: SGHDN, FVKESK. The CDR3 starts with the cysteine, ends with the valine, and has 16 residues. Of all the DNA, just the CDR3 is kept, 48 bases in frame from base 1. The clonotype was recovered from a man aged 60 to 69 with acute or convalescent COVID-19. The sample comprised peripheral blood. The sequence joins TRBV14 to TRBJ2-7, with a weak D call of TRBD1 (5 bases match). The encoded CDR3 is CASSQDLPGISHEQYV. In nucleotide form, the sequence is TGTGCCAGCAGCCAAGATCTACCAGGGATCTCCCACGAGCAGTACGTC.